This T cell receptor beta chain originates from a study of beta chain features in type 1 diabetes. This CDR3 is 11 amino acids long. CDR1 DFQATT and CDR2 SNEGSKA come from the germline V gene (reference sequence). The investigators reverse transcribed all of the isolated RNA, so they sequenced expressed TCRB transcripts. Repertoires were generated with immunoSEQ multiplex PCR, while TCRdb's copy carries only in-frame clones and drops some. The data show about 230,000 clones, 9.6% seen once. The authors obtained over 95% purity in all sorted populations. As to this clone: One end of the junction is discordant with germline, which a read error may explain.

Input material: naive CD4+ T cells from blood. This chain connects TRBV20-1 to TRBJ2-1; 9 nucleotides agree with TRBD2. The receptor was derived from a woman aged 18 to 35 in good health. CDR3 region: CSTSGLNEQFF. In nucleotides, the CDR3 is TGCAGTACTAGCGGGTTGAATGAGCAGTTCTTC.